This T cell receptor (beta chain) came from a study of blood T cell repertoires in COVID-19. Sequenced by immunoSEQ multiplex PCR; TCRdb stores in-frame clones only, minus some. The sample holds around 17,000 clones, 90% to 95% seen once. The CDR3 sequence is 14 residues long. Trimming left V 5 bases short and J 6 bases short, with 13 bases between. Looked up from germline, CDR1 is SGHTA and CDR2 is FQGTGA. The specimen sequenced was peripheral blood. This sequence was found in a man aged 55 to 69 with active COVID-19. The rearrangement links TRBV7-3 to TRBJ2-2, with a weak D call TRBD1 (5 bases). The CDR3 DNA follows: TGTGCCAGCAGCCCGGCCAGGGATCCCGGGGAGCTGTTTTTT. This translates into CASSPARDPGELFF.